Sequencing of this T cell receptor (beta chain) was carried out in a study of T cell responses to AZD1222 COVID-19 vaccine. Profiled with immunoSEQ multiplex PCR; TCRdb holds only in-frame clones, not every one. The sample lists about 56,000 clones, roughly 85% occurring once. Study findings and constraints: Clonal diversity may have been underestimated in mostly white British donors. Spike-specific TCR breadth and depth both grew after two AZD1222 doses.

The germline V and J ends were trimmed by 4 bases and 2 bases, with 17 bases remaining between them. Germline loops: CDR1 MDHEN, CDR2 SYDVKM. The length of the CDR3 is 16 residues. As concerns this clone: The antigen remains undetermined.

The sequenced sample was peripheral blood, obtained on day 0 of AZD1222 vaccination. The chain couples TRBV28 to TRBJ2-5; D assignment may be TRBD1 or TRBD2 (5 bases each). The sequence was obtained from an adult in good health. The CDR3 DNA is TGTGCCAGCAGTTGGTTAAGGGGCGAGGGTCAAGAGACCCAGTACTTC. Translated: CASSWLRGEGQETQYF.